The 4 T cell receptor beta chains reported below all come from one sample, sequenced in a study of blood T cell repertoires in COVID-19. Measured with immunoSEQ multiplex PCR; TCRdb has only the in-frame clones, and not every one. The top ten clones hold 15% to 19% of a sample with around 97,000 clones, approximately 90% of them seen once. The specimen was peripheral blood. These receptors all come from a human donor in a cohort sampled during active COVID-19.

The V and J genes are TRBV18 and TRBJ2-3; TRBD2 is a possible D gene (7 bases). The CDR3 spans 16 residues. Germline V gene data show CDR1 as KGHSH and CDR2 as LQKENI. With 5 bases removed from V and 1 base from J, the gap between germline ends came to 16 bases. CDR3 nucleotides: TGTGCCAGCTCATCACAGGGAGGGTCGGGCACAGATACGCAGTATTTT. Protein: CASSSQGGSGTDTQYF.

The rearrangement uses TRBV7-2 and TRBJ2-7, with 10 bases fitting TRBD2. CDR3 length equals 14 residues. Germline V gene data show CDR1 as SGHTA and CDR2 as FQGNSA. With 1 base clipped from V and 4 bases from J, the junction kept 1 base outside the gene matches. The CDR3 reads CASSLGLAGYEQYF. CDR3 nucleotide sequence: TGTGCCAGCAGCTTAGGACTAGCGGGTTACGAGCAGTACTTC.

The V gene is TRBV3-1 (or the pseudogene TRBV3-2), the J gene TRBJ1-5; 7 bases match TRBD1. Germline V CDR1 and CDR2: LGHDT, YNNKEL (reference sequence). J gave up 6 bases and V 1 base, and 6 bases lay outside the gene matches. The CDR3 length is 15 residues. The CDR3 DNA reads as TGTGCCAGCAGCCAAGGACAGGGATCCGGTCAGCCCCAGCATTTT. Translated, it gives CASSQGQGSGQPQHF.

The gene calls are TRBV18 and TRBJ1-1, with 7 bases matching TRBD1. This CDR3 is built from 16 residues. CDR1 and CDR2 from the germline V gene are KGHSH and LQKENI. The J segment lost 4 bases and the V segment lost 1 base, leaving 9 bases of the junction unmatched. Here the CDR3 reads CASSPQPGTAGTEAFF. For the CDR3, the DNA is TGTGCCAGCTCACCACAGCCTGGGACAGCTGGCACTGAAGCTTTCTTT.